This T cell receptor (beta chain) was recovered during a study of T-cell reconstitution after alpha-beta-depleted transplantation in children. This clonotype turned up a few times. The CDR3 contains 14 residues. V lost 3 bases and J 0 bases, leaving 9 bases between the germline ends. The germline V gene has CDR1 KGHSH and CDR2 LQKENI. TCRbeta library preparation incorporated unique molecular identifiers. One entry per CDR3 protein, called by TCRdb with MiXCR from the PCR reads. The table shows about 610,000 distinct CDR3 sequences, with more than 9% occurring only once. The chain joins TRBV18 to TRBJ2-7; D is uncertain. Sequences were derived from PBMCs from the stem cell graft donor, sampled from the stem cell graft. This TCR derives from a human donor who donated a stem cell graft to a child with acute myeloid leukemia. The CDR3: CASSPTSNSYEQYF. The CDR3 DNA reads TGTGCCAGCTCACCTACGTCGAACTCCTACGAGCAGTACTTC.